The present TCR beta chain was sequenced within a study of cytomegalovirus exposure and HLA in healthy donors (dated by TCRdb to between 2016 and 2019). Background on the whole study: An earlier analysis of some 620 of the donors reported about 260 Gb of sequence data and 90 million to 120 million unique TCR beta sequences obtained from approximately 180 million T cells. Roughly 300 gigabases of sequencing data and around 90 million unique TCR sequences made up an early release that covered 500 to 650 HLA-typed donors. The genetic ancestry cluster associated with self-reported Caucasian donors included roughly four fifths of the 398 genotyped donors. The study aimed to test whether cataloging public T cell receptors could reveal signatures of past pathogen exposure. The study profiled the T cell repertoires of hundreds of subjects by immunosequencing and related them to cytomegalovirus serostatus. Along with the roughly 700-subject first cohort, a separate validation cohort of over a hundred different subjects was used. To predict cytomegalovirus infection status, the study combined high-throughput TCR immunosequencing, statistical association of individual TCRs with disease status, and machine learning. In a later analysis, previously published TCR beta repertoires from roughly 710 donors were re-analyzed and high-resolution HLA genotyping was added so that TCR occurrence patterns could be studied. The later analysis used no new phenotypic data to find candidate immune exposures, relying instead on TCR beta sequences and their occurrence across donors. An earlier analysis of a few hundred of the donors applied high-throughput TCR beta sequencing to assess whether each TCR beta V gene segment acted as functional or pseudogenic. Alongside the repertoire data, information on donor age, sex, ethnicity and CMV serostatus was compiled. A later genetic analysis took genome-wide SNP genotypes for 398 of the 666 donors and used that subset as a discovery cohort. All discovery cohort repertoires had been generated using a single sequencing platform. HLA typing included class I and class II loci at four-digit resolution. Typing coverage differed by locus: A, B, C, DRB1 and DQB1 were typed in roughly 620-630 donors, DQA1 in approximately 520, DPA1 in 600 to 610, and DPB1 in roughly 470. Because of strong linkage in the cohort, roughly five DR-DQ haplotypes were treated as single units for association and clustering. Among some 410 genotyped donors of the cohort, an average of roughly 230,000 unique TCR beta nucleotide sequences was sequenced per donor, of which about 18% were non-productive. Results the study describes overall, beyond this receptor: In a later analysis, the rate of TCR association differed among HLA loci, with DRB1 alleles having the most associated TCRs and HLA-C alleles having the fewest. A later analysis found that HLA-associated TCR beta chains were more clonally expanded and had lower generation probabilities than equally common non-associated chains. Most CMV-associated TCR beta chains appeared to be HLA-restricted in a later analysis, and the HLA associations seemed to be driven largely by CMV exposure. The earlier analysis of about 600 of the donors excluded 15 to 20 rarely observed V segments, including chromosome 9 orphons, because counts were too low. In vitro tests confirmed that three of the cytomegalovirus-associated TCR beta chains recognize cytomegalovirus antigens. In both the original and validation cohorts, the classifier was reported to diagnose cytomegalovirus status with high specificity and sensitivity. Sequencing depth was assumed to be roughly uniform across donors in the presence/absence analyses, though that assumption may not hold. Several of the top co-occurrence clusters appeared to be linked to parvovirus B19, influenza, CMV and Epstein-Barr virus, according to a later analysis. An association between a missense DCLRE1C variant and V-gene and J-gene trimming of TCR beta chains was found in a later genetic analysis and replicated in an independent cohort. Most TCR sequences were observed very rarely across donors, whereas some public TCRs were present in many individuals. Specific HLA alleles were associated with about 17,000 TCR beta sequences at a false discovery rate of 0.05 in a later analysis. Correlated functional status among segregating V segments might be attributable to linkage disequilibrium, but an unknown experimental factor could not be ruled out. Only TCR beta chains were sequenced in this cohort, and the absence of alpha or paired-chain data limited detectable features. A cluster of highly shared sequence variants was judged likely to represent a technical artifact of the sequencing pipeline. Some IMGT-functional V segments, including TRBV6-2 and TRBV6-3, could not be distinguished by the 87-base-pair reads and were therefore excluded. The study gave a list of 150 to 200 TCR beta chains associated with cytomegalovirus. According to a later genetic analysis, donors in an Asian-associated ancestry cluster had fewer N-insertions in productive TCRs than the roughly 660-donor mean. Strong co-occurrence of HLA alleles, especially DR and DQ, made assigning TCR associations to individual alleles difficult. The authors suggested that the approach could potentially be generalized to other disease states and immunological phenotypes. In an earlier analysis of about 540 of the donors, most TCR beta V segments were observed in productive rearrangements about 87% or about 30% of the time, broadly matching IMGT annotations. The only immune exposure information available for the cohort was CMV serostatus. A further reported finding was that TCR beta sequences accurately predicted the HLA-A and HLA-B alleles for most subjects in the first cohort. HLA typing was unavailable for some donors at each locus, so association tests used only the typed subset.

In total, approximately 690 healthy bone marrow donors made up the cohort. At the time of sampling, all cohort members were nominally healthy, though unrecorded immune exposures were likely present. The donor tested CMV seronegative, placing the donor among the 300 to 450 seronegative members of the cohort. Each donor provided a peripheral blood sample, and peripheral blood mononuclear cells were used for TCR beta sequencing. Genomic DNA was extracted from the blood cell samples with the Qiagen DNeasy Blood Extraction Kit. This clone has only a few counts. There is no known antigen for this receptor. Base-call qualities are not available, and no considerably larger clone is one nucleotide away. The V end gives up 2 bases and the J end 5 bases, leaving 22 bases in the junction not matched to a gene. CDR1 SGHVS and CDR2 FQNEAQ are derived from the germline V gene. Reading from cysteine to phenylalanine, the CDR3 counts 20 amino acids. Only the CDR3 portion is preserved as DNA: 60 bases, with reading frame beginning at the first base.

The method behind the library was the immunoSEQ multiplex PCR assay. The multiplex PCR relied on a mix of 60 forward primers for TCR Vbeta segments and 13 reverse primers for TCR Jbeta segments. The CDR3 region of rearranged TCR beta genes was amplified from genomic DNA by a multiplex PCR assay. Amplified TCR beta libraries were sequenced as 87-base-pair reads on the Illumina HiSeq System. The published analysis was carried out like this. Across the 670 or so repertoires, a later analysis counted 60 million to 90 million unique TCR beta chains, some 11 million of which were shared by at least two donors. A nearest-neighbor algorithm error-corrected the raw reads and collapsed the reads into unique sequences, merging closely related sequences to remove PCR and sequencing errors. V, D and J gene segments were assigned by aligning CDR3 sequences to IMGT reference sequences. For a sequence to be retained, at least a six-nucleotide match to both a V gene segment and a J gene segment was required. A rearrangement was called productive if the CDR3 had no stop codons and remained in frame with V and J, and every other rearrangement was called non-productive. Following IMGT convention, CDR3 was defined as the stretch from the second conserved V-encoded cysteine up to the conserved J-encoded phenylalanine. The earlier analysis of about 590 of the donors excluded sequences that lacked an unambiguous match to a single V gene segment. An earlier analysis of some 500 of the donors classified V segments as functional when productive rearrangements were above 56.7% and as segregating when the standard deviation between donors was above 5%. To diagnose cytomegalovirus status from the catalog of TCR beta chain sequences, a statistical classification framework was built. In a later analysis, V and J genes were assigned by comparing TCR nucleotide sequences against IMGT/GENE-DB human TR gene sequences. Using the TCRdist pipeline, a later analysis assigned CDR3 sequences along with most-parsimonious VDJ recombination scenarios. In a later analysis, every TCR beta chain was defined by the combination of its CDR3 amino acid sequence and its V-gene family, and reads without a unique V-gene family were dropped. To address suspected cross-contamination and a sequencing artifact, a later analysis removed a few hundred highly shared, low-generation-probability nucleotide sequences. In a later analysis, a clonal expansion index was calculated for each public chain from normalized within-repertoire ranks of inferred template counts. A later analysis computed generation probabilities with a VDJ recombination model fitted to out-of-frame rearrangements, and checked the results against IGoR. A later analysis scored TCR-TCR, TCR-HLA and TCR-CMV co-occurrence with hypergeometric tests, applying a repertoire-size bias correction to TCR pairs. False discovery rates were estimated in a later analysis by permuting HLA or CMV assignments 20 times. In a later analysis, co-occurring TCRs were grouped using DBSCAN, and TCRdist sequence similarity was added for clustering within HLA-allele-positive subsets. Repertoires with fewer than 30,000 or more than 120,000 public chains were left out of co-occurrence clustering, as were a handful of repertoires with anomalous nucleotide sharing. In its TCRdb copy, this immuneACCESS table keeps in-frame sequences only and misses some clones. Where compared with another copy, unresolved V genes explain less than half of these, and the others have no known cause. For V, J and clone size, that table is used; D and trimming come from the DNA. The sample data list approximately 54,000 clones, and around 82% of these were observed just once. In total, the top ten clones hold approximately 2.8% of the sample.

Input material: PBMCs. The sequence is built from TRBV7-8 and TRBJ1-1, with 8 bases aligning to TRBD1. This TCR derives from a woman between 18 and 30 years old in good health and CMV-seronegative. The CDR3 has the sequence CASSLRREVNRDRRKTEAFF. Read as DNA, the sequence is TGTGCCAGCAGCTTACGTAGGGAAGTTAACCGGGACAGGAGGAAGACTGAAGCTTTCTTT.